What follows are 24 T cell receptor beta chains derived from one specimen sequenced in a study of lymphopenia after photon versus proton radiotherapy. Measured with immunoSEQ multiplex PCR; TCRdb has only the in-frame clones, and not every one. This table has roughly 41,000 clones, 70% to 90% appearing once. This sample comprised peripheral blood, obtained from a patient treated with photon-based radiotherapy. The receptor source for this set is a man in his fifties with gastric cancer.

This rearrangement joins TRBV4-2 to TRBJ2-7; D is possibly TRBD2 (5 bases). The germline V and J ends were trimmed by 1 base and 2 bases, with 18 bases remaining between them. The CDR3 spans 17 residues. Germline values: CDR1 LGHNA, CDR2 YNFKEQ. The DNA of the CDR3 is TGTGCCAGCAGCCAAGGTCGGATTGAAACGGGAACCTACGAGCAGTACTTC. Amino acid sequence: CASSQGRIETGTYEQYF.

V gene TRBV19 combines with J gene TRBJ2-1; maybe TRBD2 (5 bases). CDR3 length: 15 residues. Trimming cost V 1 base and J 5 bases, with 12 bases left between them. The germline V gene has CDR1 LNHDA and CDR2 SQIVND (reference sequence). CDR3 region: CASSIGEGYDNEQFF. CDR3 bases: TGTGCCAGTAGTATAGGAGAGGGTTATGACAATGAGCAGTTCTTC.

The chain combines TRBV12-5 with TRBJ2-1, with 7 bases lining up with TRBD2. The CDR3 is made up of 14 amino acids. J gave up 8 bases and V 3 bases, and 7 bases lay outside the gene matches. CDR1 and CDR2 (germline): LGHNT, FRNRAP. The CDR3 spells CASGFSSAGDEQFF. The CDR3 DNA reads as TGTGCTAGTGGTTTCTCGTCGGCGGGGGATGAGCAGTTCTTC.

The rearrangement uses TRBV11-2 and TRBJ2-1; 8 bases match TRBD2. The CDR3 runs 16 residues. Germline V gene lookup returns CDR1 SGHAT and CDR2 FQNNGV. Trimming took 2 bases from V and 5 from J; bases not matched to a gene: 8. CDR3 bases: TGTGCCAGCAGCTTACCCCTAGCGGGTTCGGACAATGAGCAGTTCTTC. This encodes CASSLPLAGSDNEQFF.

This rearrangement joins TRBV6-5 to TRBJ1-1; the D is unclear. The CDR3 runs 13 residues. Germline V gene lookup returns CDR1 MNHEY and CDR2 SVGAGI. V gave up 0 bases and J gave up 1 base, with 3 bases separating them. CDR3 protein: CASSYSSNTEAFF. CDR3 nucleotides: TGTGCCAGCAGTTACTCATCGAACACTGAAGCTTTCTTT.

The chain couples TRBV10-1 to TRBJ1-1; perhaps TRBD1 as D (5 bases). Germline V CDR1 and CDR2: WNHNN, SYGVQD (reference sequence). The CDR3 covers 18 residues. The ends were cut back, 2 bases at V and 3 bases at J, with 22 bases in the middle. The CDR3 region is CASSEPGMGRGSYTEAFF. DNA for the CDR3: TGCGCCAGCAGTGAGCCGGGTATGGGACGGGGCTCCTACACTGAAGCTTTCTTT.

This clone appeared a single time. The chain links TRBV27 to TRBJ1-6, with a possible D match to TRBD1 (6 bases). CDR3 length equals 14 residues. Trimming shortened V by 5 bases and J by 6 bases, and 11 bases separated the two germline ends. Germline V gives CDR1 MNHEY, CDR2 SMNVEV (reference sequence). CDR3 bases: TGTGCCAGCAGTCTAAGGGACATTAATTCACCCCTCCACTTT. This codes for CASSLRDINSPLHF.

The chain has TRBV18 and TRBJ1-5, with no clear D. From germline, CDR1 is KGHSH and CDR2 LQKENI. Deletions cut 4 bases from V and 0 bases from J, with 7 bases between. The CDR3 covers 14 residues. The CDR3, as DNA: TGTGCCAGCTCACTCGATATTAGCAATCAGCCCCAGCATTTT. It codes for CASSLDISNQPQHF.

The chain links TRBV5-6 to TRBJ2-2; 11 nucleotides match TRBD2. The CDR3 covers 18 residues. Trimming took 3 bases from V and 2 from J; bases not matched to a gene: 9. Germline loops: CDR1 SGHDT, CDR2 YYEEEE. The CDR3 bases are TGTGCCAGCAGCTCCCGAAGACTAGCGGGAATAAACACCGGGGAGCTGTTTTTT. Encoded protein: CASSSRRLAGINTGELFF.

CDR3 in DNA: TGTGCCAGCAGCCGACAGGGGTTGTTTGGCACAGATACGCAGTATTTT. Translating it yields CASSRQGLFGTDTQYF. The chain uses TRBV2 and TRBJ2-3, with 8 bases aligning to TRBD1. Germline values: CDR1 SNHLY, CDR2 FYNNEI. The CDR3 consists of 16 residues. Trimming removed 6 bases from V and 1 base from J; junction bases left unmatched: 9.

The rearrangement uses TRBV30 and TRBJ2-1; no clear D. Deletions cut 2 bases from V and 10 bases from J, with 12 bases between. The CDR3 is 12 residues long. Germline CDR1 reads GTSNPN; CDR2 reads SVGIG (reference sequence). Here the CDR3 DNA reads TGTGCCTGGAGTCTTGGCTTTCAGGAGCAGTTCTTC. Its protein is CAWSLGFQEQFF. Supplemented by reference TRBV30 and TRBJ2-1, the full variable domain reads SQTIHQWPATLVQPVGSPLSLECTVEGTSNPNLYWYRQAAGRGLQLLFYSVGIGQISSEVPQNLSASRPQDRQFILSSKKLLLSDSGFYLCAWSLGFQEQFFGPGTRLTVL.

V is TRBV10-3 and J is TRBJ2-3; 13 bases are shared with TRBD2. The CDR3 extends over 14 amino acids. V dropped 10 bases and J dropped 2; count of bases not matched to a gene: 3. From germline, CDR1 is ENHRY and CDR2 SYGVKD. The CDR3 DNA reads TGTGCCACCGGGACTAGCGGGACCACAGATACGCAGTATTTT. This gives the protein CATGTSGTTDTQYF.

The chain combines TRBV4-3 with TRBJ1-1; D may be TRBD1 (6 bases). This CDR3 is built from 15 residues. Germline V lookup: CDR1 LGHNA, CDR2 YSLEER. With 3 bases removed from V and 1 base from J, the gap between germline ends came to 12 bases. CDR3 residues: CASSQERGRNTEAFF. In nucleotides, the CDR3 is TGCGCCAGCAGCCAGGAGAGGGGGAGGAACACTGAAGCTTTCTTT.

The V call is TRBV6-1, the J call TRBJ2-1; TRBD2 might be the D (6 bases). The V end lost 2 bases, the J end lost 2 bases, and 19 bases lay between the germline ends. This CDR3 has 18 amino acids. Germline V gene data show CDR1 as MNHNS and CDR2 as SASEGT. CDR3 nucleotides: TGTGCCAGCAGTGAACGGAGGGGCGGGACCGTGCCCTACAATGAGCAGTTCTTC. It specifies CASSERRGGTVPYNEQFF.

This sequence joins TRBV6-6 and TRBJ1-2; tentative D call: TRBD1 (6 bases). Looked up from germline, CDR1 is MNHNY and CDR2 is SVGAGI (reference sequence). The CDR3 extends over 14 amino acids. V gave up 4 bases and J gave up 8 bases, with 17 bases separating them. The CDR3: CASSSRGGREGYTF. CDR3 sequence (DNA): TGTGCCAGCAGTTCCCGAGGGGGGAGAGAAGGCTACACCTTC.

This chain links TRBV28 with TRBJ2-1, with 9 bases aligning to TRBD2. CDR1 is MDHEN and CDR2 is SYDVKM in the germline V gene. With 2 bases clipped from V and 4 bases from J, the junction kept 6 bases outside the gene matches. The CDR3 is made up of 16 amino acids. CDR3 coding DNA: TGTGCCAGCAGTTTAGGTGGTAGCGGGAGTTACAATGAGCAGTTCTTC. Protein product: CASSLGGSGSYNEQFF.

The chain uses TRBV4-1 and TRBJ2-4; tentatively, D is TRBD1 (6 bases). In germline, CDR1 is MGHRA, CDR2 YSYEKL. The length of the CDR3 is 16 residues. Trimming pared 1 base from V and 6 bases from J, leaving 16 bases between. The CDR3 is CASSQGGDRSTNIQYF. CDR3 nucleotide sequence: TGCGCCAGCAGCCAAGGGGGCGACAGGAGCACAAACATTCAGTACTTC.

The V and J genes are TRBV18 and TRBJ1-4; D is unresolved. CDR1 and CDR2 from the germline V gene are KGHSH and LQKENI. The CDR3 sequence is 14 residues long. V dropped 2 bases and J dropped 8 bases, with 12 bases sitting between them. The CDR3 bases are TGTGCCAGCTCACCAAGTTCCTATGGGGAAAAACTGTTTTTT. This gives the protein CASSPSSYGEKLFF. Looking up the rest from reference TRBV18 and TRBJ1-4 gives the full variable domain: NAGVMQNPRHLVRRRGQEARLRCSPMKGHSHVYWYRQLPEEGLKFMVYLQKENIIDESGMPKERFSAEFPKEGPSILRIQQVVRGDSAAYFCASSPSSYGEKLFFGSGTQLSVL.

The CDR3 protein is CASSSAGLVNEQFF. The CDR3 coding sequence is TGTGCCAGCAGCTCCGCGGGACTAGTCAATGAGCAGTTCTTC. This chain joins TRBV5-4 and TRBJ2-1; TRBD2 agrees at 8 bases. The germline V gene encodes CDR1 SGHNT and CDR2 YYREEE (reference sequence). The CDR3 covers 14 residues. V was pared by 3 bases and J by 6 bases, with 5 bases of the junction left unmatched.

V usage is TRBV6-1 and J usage is TRBJ2-7; D is unresolved. Germline values: CDR1 MNHNS, CDR2 SASEGT. The V and J ends lost 4 bases and 8 bases respectively, with 24 bases between them. The CDR3 is 16 amino acids. CDR3 in DNA: TGTGCCAGCAGTGCGCGGATTTCAGGTGGACCTTACAAGCAGTACTTC. Residues: CASSARISGGPYKQYF.

As for this clone: Other nucleotide sequences in the sample specify the same CDR3. The chain uses TRBV19 and TRBJ2-7; 9 nucleotides match TRBD1. The trim removed 6 bases at V and 1 base at J, leaving 4 bases unmatched. CDR1 is LNHDA and CDR2 is SQIVND in the germline V gene (reference sequence). The CDR3 totals 14 residues. The CDR3 spells CASSPGTGSYEQYF. In DNA, the CDR3 is TGTGCCAGTAGCCCCGGGACAGGGTCCTACGAGCAGTACTTC.

This chain joins TRBV6-5 and TRBJ1-1; TRBD1 aligns across 8 bases. Per the germline V gene, CDR1 is MNHEY and CDR2 is SVGAGI. The V and J ends lost 4 bases and 3 bases, in that order; junction bases with no gene match: 7. This CDR3 spans 15 amino acids. In DNA form, the CDR3 reads TGTGCCAGCAGTTTCACCAGGGGGCCCGACACTGAAGCTTTCTTT. This translates into CASSFTRGPDTEAFF.

In nucleotides, the CDR3 is TGTGCCAGCAGTTTCGGGATTCGCTATGGCTACACCTTC. Protein product: CASSFGIRYGYTF. The V gene is TRBV27, the J gene TRBJ1-2; no clear D. Germline-derived CDR1 and CDR2 are MNHEY and SMNVEV (reference sequence). Deletions cut 3 bases from V and 4 bases from J, with 9 bases between. This CDR3 comprises 13 residues.

This chain uses TRBV7-2 with TRBJ2-5; 9 nucleotides line up with TRBD2. This CDR3 is built from 15 residues. The trim removed 6 bases at V and 5 bases at J, leaving 10 bases unmatched. Germline CDR1 is SGHTA and CDR2 is FQGNSA. The CDR3 protein is CASSFGAGGRETQYF. In nucleotides, the CDR3 is TGTGCCAGCAGTTTTGGAGCGGGAGGTCGGGAGACCCAGTACTTC.